This TCR beta chain was sequenced for a study of identical twins. With template switching, a universal primer site was added, and the cDNA carried unique molecular identifiers. TCRdb analysed the 5' RACE reads with MiXCR anew, one entry per CDR3 protein. The table has approximately 600,000 distinct CDR3 sequences, around 7.4% seen once. To note about this clonotype: Its antigen is unidentified.

Broader study findings: For cord blood, abundant beta clonotypes had fewer insertions, unlike memory repertoires, which showed none.

These same data were also listed under a study on yellow fever vaccine responses in identical twins.

Source material: PBMCs. The sequence derives from a woman between 18 and 29 years old in good health.

The CDR3 coding sequence is TGTGCCACGCGGGACGCCGAAGAGACCCAGTACTTC. Translated, it gives CATRDAEETQYF. V usage is TRBV7-9 and J usage is TRBJ2-5, with D maybe TRBD2 (6 bases). Per the germline V gene, CDR1 is SEHNR and CDR2 is FQNEAQ (reference sequence). There are 12 residues in the CDR3. V lost 10 bases and J lost 3, with 12 bases in between.